The TCR beta chain described here comes from a study of identical twins. Study observations and caveats: Among beta out-of-frame sequences, excess sharing between twins appeared weaker.

Concerning this clonotype itself: The antigen remains unidentified.

Donors uniformly comprised healthy Caucasians. TCRdb reprocessed the 5' RACE reads with MiXCR, giving one entry per CDR3 protein. The sample has more than 1.5 million distinct CDR3 sequences; roughly a third are singletons. This CDR3 comprises 14 residues. Germline assignment: CDR1 SGDLS and CDR2 YYNGEE. The ends were cut back, 1 base at V and 7 bases at J, with 15 bases in the middle. The sequencing sample was made of cord blood. This sequence was found in a newborn girl in good health. The chain has TRBV9 and TRBJ2-7; tentative D call: TRBD2 (6 bases). In nucleotides, the CDR3 is TGTGCCAGCAGCGTACGCGGGAAAGAATATGAGCAGTACTTC. Residues: CASSVRGKEYEQYF.